The T cell receptor (beta chain) under discussion was sequenced for a study of tumor-infiltrating lymphocytes in oesophageal squamous cell carcinoma. The CDR3 contains 12 residues. CDR1 and CDR2 from the germline V gene are SNHLY and FYNNEI. From the PCR reads, TCRdb called clonotypes with MiXCR, one entry per CDR3 protein. The sample holds over 10,000 distinct CDR3 sequences, roughly 47% seen once. The rearrangement joins TRBV2 to TRBJ1-2, with a weak D call TRBD2 (6 bases). The end of the DNA aligns better with TRBJ2-5, so the J call may be wrong. Specimen: normal esophageal tissue next to the tumor. The source of this sequence is a male donor with esophageal squamous cell carcinoma. CDR3 in amino acids: CASKTSKETQYF. DNA of the CDR3: TGTGCCAGCAAGACTAGTAAAGAGACCCAGTACTTC.